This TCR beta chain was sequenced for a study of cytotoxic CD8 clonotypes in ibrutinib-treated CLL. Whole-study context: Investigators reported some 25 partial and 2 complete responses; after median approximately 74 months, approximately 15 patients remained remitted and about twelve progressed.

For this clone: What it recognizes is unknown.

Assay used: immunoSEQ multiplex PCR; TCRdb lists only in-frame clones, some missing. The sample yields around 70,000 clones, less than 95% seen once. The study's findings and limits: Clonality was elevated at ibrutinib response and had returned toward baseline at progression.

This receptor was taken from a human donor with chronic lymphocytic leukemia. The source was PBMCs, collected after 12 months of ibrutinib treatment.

For the CDR3, the DNA is TGTGCCAGTAGAAGACCACCGGCGGGACAGGGTAGGCAGCCCCAGCATTTT. Translation: CASRRPPAGQGRQPQHF. J is TRBJ1-5 and V is TRBV19, with 9 bases lining up with TRBD1. Germline V gene lookup returns CDR1 LNHDA and CDR2 SQIVND (reference sequence). The junction had 16 bases not matched to a gene; V was cut back by 6 bases and J by 7 bases. CDR3 length: 17 residues.